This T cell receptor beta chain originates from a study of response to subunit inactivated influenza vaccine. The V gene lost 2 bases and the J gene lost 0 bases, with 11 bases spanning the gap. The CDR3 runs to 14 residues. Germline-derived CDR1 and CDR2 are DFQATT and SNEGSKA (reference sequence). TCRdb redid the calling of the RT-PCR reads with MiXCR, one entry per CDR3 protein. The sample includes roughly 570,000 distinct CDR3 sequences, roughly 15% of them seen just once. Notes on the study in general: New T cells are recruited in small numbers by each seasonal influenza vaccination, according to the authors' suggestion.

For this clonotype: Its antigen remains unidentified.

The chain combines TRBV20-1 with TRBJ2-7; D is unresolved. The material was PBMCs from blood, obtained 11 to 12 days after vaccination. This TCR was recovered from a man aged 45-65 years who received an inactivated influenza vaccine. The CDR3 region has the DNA TGCAGTGCTAGAAGGCAGAGCCTCTCCTACGAGCAGTACTTC. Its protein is CSARRQSLSYEQYF.